The sequence of this TCR beta chain was determined in a study of blood T cell repertoires in COVID-19. Looking at the study overall: The samples span acute and convalescent COVID-19 from the United States, Italy and Spain. T cells, B-cell-depleted T cells, or PBMCs supplied cDNA or gDNA.

Per the authors' pipeline: Counts of nucleated cells, estimated from reference gene primer amplification, were obtained. Data came from immunoSEQ multiplex PCR; TCRdb stores just in-frame clones and leaves some out. Clonal size and the V and J genes are those of that table, whereas D and trimming came from the DNA. The table has about 280,000 clones, roughly 86% seen once. Trimming shortened V by 3 bases and J by 5 bases, and 7 bases separated the two germline ends. Germline loops: CDR1 DFQATT, CDR2 SNEGSKA (reference sequence). The CDR3 is 11 amino acids. The chain is built from TRBV20-1 and TRBJ2-5; D is ambiguous. The source of this sequence is a man between 40 and 49 years old with active or convalescent COVID-19. Source material: peripheral blood. The CDR3 DNA sequence: TGCAGTGCTAGTGTCTCGGAGACCCAGTACTTC. It translates to CSASVSETQYF.